Listed here is a single T cell receptor (beta chain). Its specificity is unknown. Healthy donors had no documented immune events, such as infections, while sampled. The data were obtained in a study of identifying expanded T cells in peripheral blood. Study-wide results and caveats: Clone count variance between roughly 2-week samples rose with total template count. About 1.2 clones differed between technical replicates, versus approximately 17 and 20 over time.

Sequencing used immunoSEQ multiplex PCR; TCRdb keeps in-frame clones, though not all of them. The repertoire holds about 85,000 clones, roughly 91% seen once, with around a fifth in the top ten. The CDR3 has 13 residues. The V gene lost 3 bases and the J gene lost 5 bases, with 10 bases spanning the gap. Germline V lookup: CDR1 SGHAT, CDR2 FQDESV (reference sequence). The clonotype was recovered from a person aged 18 to 69 in good health. Material for sequencing was blood. V usage is TRBV11-1 and J usage is TRBJ2-5; D is uncertain. The CDR3 spells CASSFGFRETQYF. Here the CDR3 DNA reads TGTGCCAGCAGCTTCGGGTTTCGGGAGACCCAGTACTTC.